The T cell receptor (beta chain) described here comes from a study of cytomegalovirus exposure and HLA in healthy donors. Germline V gene lookup returns CDR1 MNHEY and CDR2 SMNVEV (reference sequence). Trimming removed 7 bases at V and 4 bases at J, with 13 bases between. This CDR3 is built from 14 residues. It was with 60 Vbeta and 13 Jbeta primers that the PCR ran. TCRdb keeps only in-frame clones here, not all; method: immunoSEQ multiplex PCR. The table shows a few hundred thousand clones, with approximately 90% occurring only once. This clonotype was sampled from a woman aged 18-29 years in good health and CMV-seronegative. The chain couples TRBV27 to TRBJ2-2; unclear D gene. The specimen was PBMCs. The CDR3 is CASTRASSTGELFF. The CDR3 DNA sequence: TGTGCCAGCACCCGAGCCTCGAGCACCGGGGAGCTGTTTTTT.